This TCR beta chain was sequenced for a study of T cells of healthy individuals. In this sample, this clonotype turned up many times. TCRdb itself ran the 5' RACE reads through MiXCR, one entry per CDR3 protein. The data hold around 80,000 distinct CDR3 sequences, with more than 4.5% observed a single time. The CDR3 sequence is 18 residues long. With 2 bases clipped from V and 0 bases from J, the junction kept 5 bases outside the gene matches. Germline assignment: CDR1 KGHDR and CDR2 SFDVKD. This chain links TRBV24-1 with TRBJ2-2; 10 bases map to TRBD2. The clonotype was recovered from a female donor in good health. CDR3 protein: CATSDSLLAGANTGELFF. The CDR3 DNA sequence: TGTGCCACCAGTGATTCCCTGCTAGCGGGGGCGAACACCGGGGAGCTGTTTTTT.